This entry describes one TCR beta chain. These data originate in a study of blood T cell repertoires in COVID-19. Using immunoSEQ multiplex PCR, the repertoire was profiled, and TCRdb retains in-frame clones only, with some absent. Of 60,000 or so clones listed, roughly four fifths are singletons. CDR1 is SQVTM and CDR2 is ANQGSEA in the germline V gene. Unmatched junction bases numbered 5, after V lost 4 bases and J lost 7 bases. The CDR3 contains 13 residues. This clonotype was obtained from a woman aged 50 to 65 with active or convalescent COVID-19. Sequencing used peripheral blood. V and J are TRBV29-1 and TRBJ1-4; 8 nucleotides line up with TRBD1. CDR3 coding DNA: TGCAGCGTTGGACAGGGGACGAGTGAAAAACTGTTTTTT. Translated, it gives CSVGQGTSEKLFF.